The 10 T cell receptor beta chains given below trace back to one sample, sequenced in a study of shared clonotypes between healthy human individuals. Here immunoSEQ multiplex PCR was the method, and the copy in TCRdb shows in-frame clones only, minus some. The data show about 1.5 million clones, around 97% seen once. Input material: naive CD4+ T cells sorted from blood. Subset: CD45RA+ positively selected. Receptors originate from a man in his thirties or forties in good health.

The J gene is TRBJ2-7, the V gene TRBV6-5; 11 bases match TRBD2. The CDR3 has 14 amino acids. The junction had 8 bases not matched to a gene; V was cut back by 7 bases and J by 6 bases. The germline V gene encodes CDR1 MNHEY and CDR2 SVGAGI. DNA of the CDR3: TGTGCCAGCACACAACTAGCGGGAGTAAGCGAGCAGTACTTC. Translating it yields CASTQLAGVSEQYF.

The chain employs TRBV10-3 and TRBJ1-1; D is possibly TRBD1 (5 bases). This CDR3 region has 15 residues. The germline V and J ends were trimmed by 2 bases and 3 bases, with 13 bases remaining between them. Germline CDR1 and CDR2: ENHRY and SYGVKD. CDR3 bases: TGTGCCATCAGTGAGCCCGGGGCTGGAGACACTGAAGCTTTCTTT. This sequence encodes CAISEPGAGDTEAFF.

This chain links TRBV4-2 with TRBJ2-7, with 8 nucleotides matching TRBD1. J was trimmed by 4 bases and V by 1 base; bases with no gene match: 6. The CDR3 has 15 amino acids. Germline values: CDR1 LGHNA, CDR2 YNFKEQ. CDR3 sequence: CASSQGAGQGYEQYF. CDR3 coding DNA: TGTGCCAGCAGCCAAGGGGCTGGACAGGGTTACGAGCAGTACTTC.

The chain uses TRBV27 and TRBJ1-2, with TRBD1 matching 10 bases. The CDR3 covers 13 residues. CDR1 and CDR2 (germline): MNHEY, SMNVEV (reference sequence). J lost 7 bases, V lost 6 bases, and 5 bases had no gene match. CDR3 sequence reads: CASSSGQGFGYTF. CDR3 DNA sequence: TGTGCCAGCAGCTCGGGACAGGGGTTTGGCTACACCTTC.

The gene calls are TRBV6-1 and TRBJ1-5; possibly TRBD1 for D (6 bases). The germline gives CDR1 MNHNS, CDR2 SASEGT. The CDR3 consists of 15 residues. Trimming took off 6 bases at V and 3 bases at J, with 15 bases between the two ends. The CDR3 protein is CASSSSRDNNQPQHF. Here the CDR3 DNA reads TGTGCCAGCAGCAGCTCCCGGGACAACAATCAGCCCCAGCATTTT.

The V and J genes are TRBV5-5 and TRBJ2-1; the D is unclear. The V gene lost 6 bases and the J gene lost 6 bases, with 7 bases spanning the gap. Germline-derived CDR1 and CDR2 are SGHKS and YYEKEE (reference sequence). The CDR3 consists of 11 residues. The CDR3 reads CASNTGNEQFF. Written as DNA, the CDR3 is TGTGCCAGCAATACTGGCAATGAGCAGTTCTTC.

This clone occurred once. This CDR3 is also generated by other DNA sequences in the sample. This sequence joins TRBV5-5 and TRBJ1-1; a possible D gene is TRBD1 (5 bases). Trimming left V 1 base short and J 0 bases short, with 7 bases between. CDR1 and CDR2 from the germline V gene are SGHKS and YYEKEE (reference sequence). The length of the CDR3 is 14 residues. CDR3 in DNA: TGTGCCAGCAGCTTGCAGGGTGTGAACACTGAAGCTTTCTTT. Its protein is CASSLQGVNTEAFF.

This chain links TRBV28 with TRBJ1-5; D perhaps matches TRBD1 (6 bases). This CDR3 has 17 residues. V was shortened by 6 bases and J by 7 bases, with 25 bases between the two germline ends. Germline V gene data show CDR1 as MDHEN and CDR2 as SYDVKM. The CDR3 DNA is TGTGCCAGCAGCGGGCCCCTAATCCTTGTCCAGGGGCAGCCCCAGCATTTT. Residues: CASSGPLILVQGQPQHF. Drawing the rest from reference TRBV28 and TRBJ1-5, the complete variable domain is DVKVTQSSRYLVKRTGEKVFLECVQDMDHENMFWYRQDPGLGLRLIYFSYDVKMKEKGDIPEGYSVSREKKERFSLILESASTNQTSMYLCASSGPLILVQGQPQHFGDGTRLSIL.

The chain joins TRBV7-8 to TRBJ1-5; perhaps TRBD1 as D (5 bases). V shed 1 base and J shed 6 bases, with 16 bases lying between them. Germline-derived CDR1 and CDR2 are SGHVS and FQNEAQ. The CDR3 covers 16 residues. The CDR3 nucleotides are TGTGCCAGCAGCTTAGACAGGCGGGGAGACGGTCAGCCCCAGCATTTT. Translated, it gives CASSLDRRGDGQPQHF.

This clone was detected once. V is TRBV4-1 and J is TRBJ2-7; D possibly corresponds to TRBD2 (5 bases). V lost 1 base and J lost 4, with 17 bases in between. CDR1 and CDR2 (germline): MGHRA, YSYEKL. The CDR3 spans 16 residues. The CDR3 region has the DNA TGCGCCAGCAGCCAAGTTTTTCCGACGGGAAGGTACGAGCAGTACTTC. This sequence encodes CASSQVFPTGRYEQYF.